A single sample is the source of the 6 T cell receptor beta chains below, sequenced in a study of cytotoxic CD8 clonotypes in ibrutinib-treated CLL. Some clones are missing from TCRdb's copy, which holds only in-frame ones; the method was immunoSEQ multiplex PCR. This table has about 68,000 clones, roughly nine tenths appearing once. The sample here was PBMCs, taken after 12 months of ibrutinib treatment. These receptors came from a human donor with chronic lymphocytic leukemia.

V usage is TRBV6-6 and J usage is TRBJ1-2; 7 bases fit TRBD1. The CDR3 loop spans 14 amino acids. Germline V gene sequence: CDR1 MNHNY, CDR2 SVGAGI (reference sequence). J lost 7 bases, V lost 0 bases, and 5 bases had no gene match. The CDR3 spells CASSYSRDSGGYTF. DNA of the CDR3: TGTGCCAGCAGTTACTCGAGGGACAGTGGTGGCTACACCTTC.

The chain uses TRBV10-3 and TRBJ2-7; perhaps TRBD1 as D (6 bases). CDR1 and CDR2 from the germline V gene are ENHRY and SYGVKD. The CDR3 runs 13 residues. The V end lost 5 bases, the J end lost 2 bases, and 10 bases lay between the germline ends. The CDR3 DNA sequence: TGTGCCATCAGTAACAGGGTAGCCTACGAGCAGTACTTC. Protein sequence: CAISNRVAYEQYF.

As concerns this clone: Different DNA sequences within this sample yield the same CDR3. The CDR3 is CASSPAQGGNTIYF. CDR3 bases: TGTGCCAGCTCACCAGCACAGGGTGGAAACACCATATATTTT. The chain recombines TRBV18 with TRBJ1-3, with D perhaps matching TRBD1 (6 bases). Trimming left V 2 bases short and J 3 bases short, with 8 bases between. The CDR3 runs to 14 residues. Germline-derived CDR1 and CDR2 are KGHSH and LQKENI.

About this clone: A read error is possible here, since a much larger clone lies one base away. Other DNA sequences in the same sample also yield this CDR3. The V gene is TRBV10-3, the J gene TRBJ1-5; 10 nucleotides agree with TRBD1. V lost 9 bases, J lost 0 bases, and 2 bases stayed unmatched. Looked up from germline, CDR1 is ENHRY and CDR2 is SYGVKD. CDR3 length equals 14 residues. CDR3 region: CAIGTGDSNQPQHF. In nucleotides, the CDR3 is TGTGCCATAGGGACAGGGGATAGCAATCAGCCCCAGCATTTT.

The chain combines TRBV29-1 with TRBJ1-1; D is perhaps TRBD1 (5 bases). Trimming removed 7 bases from V and 4 bases from J, with 16 bases in between. In germline, CDR1 is SQVTM, CDR2 ANQGSEA. CDR3 size: 13 residues. The CDR3 loop reads CSGQQALGTEAFF. CDR3 DNA: TGCAGCGGGCAACAGGCGCTGGGCACTGAAGCTTTCTTT.

The CDR3 DNA follows: TGTGCCACCAGCAGGGTACAGAGCACAGATACGCAGTATTTT. It codes for CATSRVQSTDTQYF. The V call is TRBV15, the J call TRBJ2-3; D uncertain. This CDR3 region has 14 residues. Trimming took 3 bases from V and 0 from J, leaving 7 bases between them. CDR1 and CDR2 (germline): LNHNV, YYDKDF (reference sequence).